A single sample gave rise to the 24 T cell receptor beta chains below, sequenced in a study of T cells in Graves' hyperthyroidism and ophthalmopathy (dated by TCRdb to about 2019). Receptor amplification or capture employed multiplex PCR. These reads were obtained on an Illumina HiSeq 2000. Amplification of TCR beta CDR3 regions was carried out from RNA transcripts. For the first round of RT-PCR on the TCR CDR3, the HTBI primer set was used together with the Qiagen OneStep RT-PCR kit. TCRdb reprocessed the public reads (quality trimming at Q25 with fastp, clone calling with MiXCR) and kept in-frame beta chains. CDR3 protein sequences are deduplicated, and each keeps its most common genes and DNA. Recorded for this sample are around 600,000 distinct CDR3 sequences; roughly 15% of them occurred a single time. Roughly an eighth of the sample is held by the ten biggest clonotypes. What was sequenced was blood. The source of these receptors is a woman between 45 and 65 years old with Graves' ophthalmopathy.

This clonotype was detected only a few times. The V and J genes are TRBV28 and TRBJ2-7, with 9 bases identical to TRBD2. Looked up from germline, CDR1 is MDHEN and CDR2 is SYDVKM. Trimming took 8 bases from V and 7 from J; bases not matched to a gene: 15. There are 15 residues in the CDR3. The CDR3: CASEAGGSASGEQYF. The CDR3 bases are TGTGCCAGCGAAGCGGGAGGTAGTGCCTCTGGGGAGCAGTACTTC. Full variable domain (rest looked up from reference TRBV28 and TRBJ2-7): DVKVTQSSRYLVKRTGEKVFLECVQDMDHENMFWYRQDPGLGLRLIYFSYDVKMKEKGDIPEGYSVSREKKERFSLILESASTNQTSMYLCASEAGGSASGEQYFGPGTRLTVT.

This clonotype turned up a few times. This may be a read error: a much more frequent sequence differs by one nucleotide. J is TRBJ2-3 and V is TRBV2; 7 bases are a match to TRBD1. CDR3 length: 15 residues. V trimming: 6 bases; J trimming: 4 bases; junction bases outside the gene matches: 10. Germline V gene lookup returns CDR1 SNHLY and CDR2 FYNNEI. The CDR3 protein is CASSEMGQSADTQYF. The CDR3 nucleotides read TGTGCCAGCAGCGAGATGGGACAGAGCGCAGATACGCAGTATTTT.

The table lists this clonotype with many counts. The chain uses TRBV7-9 and TRBJ2-5, with D perhaps matching TRBD1 (6 bases). Trimming stripped 5 bases from V and 1 base from J, with 8 bases between. This CDR3 has 13 residues. The germline V gene encodes CDR1 SEHNR and CDR2 FQNEAQ (reference sequence). This CDR3 reads CASSRDIQETQYF. DNA for the CDR3: TGTGCCAGCAGCAGGGACATCCAAGAGACCCAGTACTTC. Combining the CDR3 with reference TRBV7-9 and TRBJ2-5 gives the whole variable domain DTGVSQNPRHKITKRGQNVTFRCDPISEHNRLYWYRQTLGQGPEFLTYFQNEAQLEKSRLLSDRFSAERPKGSFSTLEIQRTEQGDSAMYLCASSRDIQETQYFGPGTRLLVL.

The V call is TRBV5-1, the J call TRBJ2-1; 11 positions agree with TRBD2. Losses at the gene ends were 1 base for V and 13 bases for J; bases not matched to a gene: 7. This CDR3 contains 14 residues. The V gene's germline CDR1 is SGHRS and CDR2 YFSETQ. CDR3 nucleotides: TGCGCCAGCAGCTTGTCGCTAGCGGGAGGCCTACAGTTCTTC. As protein: CASSLSLAGGLQFF. Full variable domain (missing parts from reference TRBV5-1 and TRBJ2-1): KAGVTQTPRYLIKTRGQQVTLSCSPISGHRSVSWYQQTPGQGLQFLFEYFSETQRNKGNFPGRFSGRQFSNSRSEMNVSTLELGDSALYLCASSLSLAGGLQFFGPGTRLTVL.

The chain couples TRBV7-2 to TRBJ2-1, with D perhaps TRBD1 (6 bases). Germline V CDR1 and CDR2: SGHTA, FQGNSA. The CDR3 runs to 13 residues. Deletions cut 2 bases from V and 9 bases from J, with 11 bases between. The CDR3 DNA reads as TGTGCCAGCAGCTTATTACAGGGTATTGAGCAGTTCTTC. It translates to CASSLLQGIEQFF.

The sample holds a few counts of this clonotype. The CDR3 DNA reads TGTGCCAGCAGTGAAGCTTCGGTAAAAGGCGGGACCCAGTACTTC. Translation: CASSEASVKGGTQYF. The chain employs TRBV6-1 and TRBJ2-5; D is ambiguous. The germline V and J ends were trimmed by 0 bases and 7 bases, with 15 bases remaining between them. The CDR3 sequence is 15 residues long. The germline V gene has CDR1 MNHNS and CDR2 SASEGT.

In this sample, this clonotype turned up many times. The chain is built from TRBV7-9 and TRBJ2-5, with 7 bases fitting TRBD2. The CDR3 covers 14 residues. V lost 2 bases and J lost 9; bases outside the gene matches: 9. Germline V gene sequence: CDR1 SEHNR, CDR2 FQNEAQ (reference sequence). CDR3 residues: CASSLSPGLAAQYF. The CDR3 DNA reads TGTGCCAGCAGCTTAAGTCCTGGGCTAGCGGCCCAGTACTTC. The full variable domain, completed using reference TRBV7-9 and TRBJ2-5, is DTGVSQNPRHKITKRGQNVTFRCDPISEHNRLYWYRQTLGQGPEFLTYFQNEAQLEKSRLLSDRFSAERPKGSFSTLEIQRTEQGDSAMYLCASSLSPGLAAQYFGPGTRLLVL.

This clonotype has more than one count but fewer than ten. The chain links TRBV7-2 to TRBJ2-5; 9 bases map to TRBD1. The germline gives CDR1 SGHTA, CDR2 FQGNSA. With 3 bases clipped from V and 14 bases from J, the junction kept 13 bases outside the gene matches. The CDR3 is 14 amino acids. CDR3 loop: CASSFMGQGTSTYF. CDR3 nucleotides: TGTGCCAGCAGCTTCATGGGACAGGGCACTTCCACCTACTTC.

The gene calls are TRBV20-1 and TRBJ1-5; D ambiguous. Germline CDR1 is DFQATT and CDR2 is SNEGSKA (reference sequence). CDR3 length equals 12 residues. Trimming took 3 bases from V and 3 from J, leaving 6 bases between them. The CDR3, as DNA: TGCAGTGCTAGTCACCCCAATCAGCCCCAGCATTTT. This encodes CSASHPNQPQHF.

This clonotype occurred many times. This chain connects TRBV5-1 to TRBJ2-7, with 9 bases matching TRBD2. The CDR3 contains 15 residues. The V gene's germline CDR1 is SGHRS and CDR2 YFSETQ. V shed 1 base, J shed 5 bases, and the junction held 7 bases outside the gene matches. This chain's CDR3 is CASSLIAGEPHEQYF. The CDR3 region has the DNA TGCGCCAGCAGCTTGATAGCGGGAGAGCCCCACGAGCAGTACTTC.

The chain couples TRBV5-1 to TRBJ2-7; no firm D call. The CDR3 length is 14 residues. The V end lost 1 base, the J end lost 3 bases, and 11 bases lay between the germline ends. Per the germline V gene, CDR1 is SGHRS and CDR2 is YFSETQ. As DNA, the CDR3 is TGCGCCAGCAGCTTGATTTACAGCCTCTACGAGCAGTACTTC. This encodes CASSLIYSLYEQYF. Supplemented by reference TRBV5-1 and TRBJ2-7, the full variable domain reads KAGVTQTPRYLIKTRGQQVTLSCSPISGHRSVSWYQQTPGQGLQFLFEYFSETQRNKGNFPGRFSGRQFSNSRSEMNVSTLELGDSALYLCASSLIYSLYEQYFGPGTRLTVT.

V and J are TRBV6-4 and TRBJ1-4, with D possibly TRBD1 on 5 matching bases. Per germline, CDR1 MRHNA and CDR2 SNTAGT. Deletions cut 1 base from V and 8 bases from J, with 8 bases between. CDR3 length: 13 residues. CDR3 amino acids: CASSDWRGEKLFF. The CDR3 DNA is TGTGCCAGCAGTGACTGGAGGGGAGAAAAACTGTTTTTT.

This clonotype was picked up a small number of times. The CDR3 is CIVESGNYGYTF. The CDR3 coding sequence is TGCATCGTAGAATCAGGGAACTATGGCTACACCTTC. V gene TRBV29-1 combines with J gene TRBJ1-2; TRBD1 is a possible D gene (5 bases). CDR3 length: 12 amino acids. In germline, CDR1 is SQVTM, CDR2 ANQGSEA.

This chain joins TRBV28 and TRBJ2-1; the match to TRBD1 covers 8 bases. The CDR3 runs to 12 residues. V dropped 1 base and J dropped 14; count of bases not matched to a gene: 4. CDR1 is MDHEN and CDR2 is SYDVKM in the germline V gene. The CDR3 protein is CASSLLHRGEFF. The CDR3 nucleotides are TGTGCCAGCAGTTTATTGCACAGGGGGGAGTTCTTC.

This clonotype was picked up many times. The V gene is TRBV18, the J gene TRBJ1-1; D is unresolved. V lost 3 bases and J lost 0, with 5 bases in between. Germline V lookup: CDR1 KGHSH, CDR2 LQKENI. This CDR3 is 13 amino acids long. CDR3 DNA: TGTGCCAGCTCACCCGCTATGAACACTGAAGCTTTCTTT. Amino acid sequence: CASSPAMNTEAFF.

This clonotype came up many times. The V gene is TRBV9, the J gene TRBJ2-7; 12 nucleotides align to TRBD2. Germline V lookup: CDR1 SGDLS, CDR2 YYNGEE. Unmatched junction bases numbered 7, after V lost 2 bases and J lost 7 bases. The CDR3 consists of 15 residues. CDR3 protein: CASSVLAGGPGEQYF. DNA for the CDR3: TGTGCCAGCAGCGTTCTAGCGGGAGGGCCGGGGGAGCAGTACTTC. Together with reference TRBV9 and TRBJ2-7, the CDR3 gives the full variable domain: DSGVTQTPKHLITATGQRVTLRCSPRSGDLSVYWYQQSLDQGLQFLIQYYNGEERAKGNILERFSAQQFPDLHSELNLSSLELGDSALYFCASSVLAGGPGEQYFGPGTRLTVT.

In this sample, this clonotype turned up many times. One junction end does not reproduce the germline sequence, and a read error may be involved. The genes are TRBV18 and TRBJ2-5; 7 positions agree with TRBD1. In germline, CDR1 is KGHSH, CDR2 LQKENI. The CDR3 contains 13 residues. In DNA, the CDR3 is TGTGCCAGCTCACCGGACAGGATGGGGTCGCTGCACTTC. Its translation: CASSPDRMGSLHF. Combining the CDR3 with reference TRBV18 and TRBJ2-5 gives the whole variable domain NAGVMQNPRHLVRRRGQEARLRCSPMKGHSHVYWYRQLPEEGLKFMVYLQKENIIDESGMPKERFSAEFPKEGPSILRIQQVVRGDSAAYFCASSPDRMGSLHFGPGTRLLVL.

The chain carries TRBV7-6 and TRBJ1-4, with 7 bases lining up with TRBD1. This CDR3 region has 16 residues. The junction had 8 bases not matched to a gene; V was cut back by 5 bases and J by 2 bases. Germline-derived CDR1 and CDR2 are SGHVS and FNYEAQ. CDR3 DNA: TGTGCCAGCAGCCAACACAGGGGTGTCACTAATGAAAAACTGTTTTTT. Translation gives CASSQHRGVTNEKLFF.

This clonotype was detected ten times or more. The CDR3 is CASSSRGEVDTQYF. In DNA, the CDR3 is TGTGCCAGCAGCTCGAGGGGGGAAGTAGATACGCAGTATTTT. The chain uses TRBV13 and TRBJ2-3; D is possibly TRBD1 or TRBD2 (6 bases each). Germline V gene data show CDR1 as PRHDT and CDR2 as FYEKMQ (reference sequence). This CDR3 is built from 14 residues. The ends were cut back, 4 bases at V and 5 bases at J, with 13 bases in the middle.

In its sample, this clonotype was seen a few times. One end of the junction is discordant with germline, which a read error may explain. The rearrangement uses TRBV28 and TRBJ1-1, with TRBD1 as a possible D gene (6 bases). Germline lookup yields CDR1 MDHEN and CDR2 SYDVKM. This CDR3 has 15 residues. CDR3 protein: CASSLGTGYFTEASF. In DNA, the CDR3 is TGTGCCAGCAGTTTGGGAACAGGGTACTTCACTGAAGCTTCCTTT.

The V and J genes are TRBV11-2 and TRBJ2-6, with D perhaps matching TRBD1 (5 bases). CDR3 length equals 17 residues. Per germline, CDR1 SGHAT and CDR2 FQNNGV. V lost 1 base, J lost 0 bases, and 10 bases lay in between. In DNA, the CDR3 is TGTGCCAGCAGCTTAGGGACACTTAACTCTGGGGCCAACGTCCTGACTTTC. Translating gives CASSLGTLNSGANVLTF.

This clonotype was found many times. The chain uses TRBV30 and TRBJ1-5; D is unclear. The CDR3 spans 13 residues. V was trimmed by 2 bases and J by 4 bases, leaving 9 bases between them. Germline V gene lookup returns CDR1 GTSNPN and CDR2 SVGIG (reference sequence). The CDR3 DNA is TGTGCCTGGAGTTCTTCAGGAAATCAGCCCCAGCATTTT. Encoded protein: CAWSSSGNQPQHF. The full variable domain, its missing parts supplied by reference TRBV30 and TRBJ1-5, is SQTIHQWPATLVQPVGSPLSLECTVEGTSNPNLYWYRQAAGRGLQLLFYSVGIGQISSEVPQNLSASRPQDRQFILSSKKLLLSDSGFYLCAWSSSGNQPQHFGDGTRLSIL.

The V call is TRBV29-1, the J call TRBJ1-1, with D unresolved. V was clipped by 5 bases and J by 1 base, with 11 bases between them. Germline loops: CDR1 SQVTM, CDR2 ANQGSEA. The CDR3 loop spans 13 amino acids. CDR3 bases: TGCAGCGTTCTACTCTGGCAGAACACTGAAGCTTTCTTT. Protein sequence: CSVLLWQNTEAFF.

This clonotype was observed many times. V and J are TRBV5-1 and TRBJ2-1, with 13 bases matching TRBD2. Germline V gives CDR1 SGHRS, CDR2 YFSETQ. V trimming: 4 bases; J trimming: 9 bases; junction bases outside the gene matches: 10. This CDR3 comprises 16 residues. In nucleotides, the CDR3 is TGCGCCAGCAGCCACACTCCGGGACTAGCGGGAAGTGAGCAGTTCTTC. Translating it yields CASSHTPGLAGSEQFF.